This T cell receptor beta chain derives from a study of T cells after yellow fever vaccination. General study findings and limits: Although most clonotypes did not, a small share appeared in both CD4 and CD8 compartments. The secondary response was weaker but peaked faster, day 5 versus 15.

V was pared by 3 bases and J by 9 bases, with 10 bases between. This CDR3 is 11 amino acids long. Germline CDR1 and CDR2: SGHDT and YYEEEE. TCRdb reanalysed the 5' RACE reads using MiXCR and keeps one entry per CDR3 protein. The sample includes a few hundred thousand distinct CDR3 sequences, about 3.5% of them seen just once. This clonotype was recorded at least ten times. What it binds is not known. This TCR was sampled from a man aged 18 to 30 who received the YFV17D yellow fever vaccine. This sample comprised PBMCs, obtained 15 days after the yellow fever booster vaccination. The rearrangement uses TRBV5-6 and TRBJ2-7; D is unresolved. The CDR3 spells CASSSPWGQYV. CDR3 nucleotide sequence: TGTGCCAGCAGCTCCCCGTGGGGGCAGTACGTC.